This TCR beta chain was sequenced in a study of post-analysis software for immune sequencing data. The overall study: Progressive-relapsing, secondary progressive and relapsing-remitting multiple sclerosis were among the disease courses included. Study results and caveats: Pronounced co-clustering by F measure was evident among identically batched samples. Among roughly five TRBV segments more frequent in patients than controls were TRBV5-6, TRBV5-1 and TRBV20-1.

TCR beta cDNA libraries included unique molecular identifiers. Researchers reported roughly 510,000 cDNA molecules coming from roughly 1 to 10 million T cells. TCRdb recomputed calls from the PCR reads with MiXCR, one row per CDR3 protein. The sample includes some 800,000 distinct CDR3 sequences, around 45% of them seen just once. The CDR3 contains 17 residues. J was trimmed by 0 bases and V by 0 bases; bases with no gene match: 6. Germline CDR1 and CDR2: LGHNA and YSLEER. This clonotype has more than one count but fewer than ten. Its antigen is currently unknown. The gene calls are TRBV4-3 and TRBJ2-3; 7 positions match TRBD1. This sequence originates from a girl aged 5 to 17 with multiple sclerosis. The material sequenced was blood. Here the CDR3 DNA reads TGCGCCAGCAGCCAAGATTGGCCGGGACAGAGCACAGATACGCAGTATTTT. Amino acid sequence: CASSQDWPGQSTDTQYF.